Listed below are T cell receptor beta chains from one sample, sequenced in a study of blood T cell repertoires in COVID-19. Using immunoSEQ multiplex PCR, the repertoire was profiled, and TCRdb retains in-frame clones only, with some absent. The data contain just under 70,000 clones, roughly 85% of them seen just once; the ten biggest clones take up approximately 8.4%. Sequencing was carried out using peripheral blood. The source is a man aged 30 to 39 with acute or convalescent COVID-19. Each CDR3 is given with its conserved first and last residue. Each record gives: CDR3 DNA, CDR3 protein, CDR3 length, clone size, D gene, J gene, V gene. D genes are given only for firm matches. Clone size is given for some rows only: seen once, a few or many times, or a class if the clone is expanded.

CDR3 DNA: TGTGCCAGTAGCTCGACAGGGAACACTGAAGCTTTCTTT
CDR3 protein: CASSSTGNTEAFF
CDR3 length: 13
clone size: NA
D gene: NA
J gene: TRBJ1-1
V gene: TRBV19

CDR3 DNA: TGTGCCAGCAGCTTGGTGCAGGGGCCAGATACGCAGTATTTT
CDR3 protein: CASSLVQGPDTQYF
CDR3 length: 14
clone size: few
D gene: NA
J gene: TRBJ2-3
V gene: TRBV5-6

CDR3 DNA: TGTGCCAGCAGCTTCGGACACAGTTACGAGCAGTACTTC
CDR3 protein: CASSFGHSYEQYF
CDR3 length: 13
clone size: NA
D gene: NA
J gene: TRBJ2-7
V gene: TRBV7-9

CDR3 DNA: TGTGCCAGCAGCCTTGTCGGTTCTGCCGAGCAGTACTTC
CDR3 protein: CASSLVGSAEQYF
CDR3 length: 13
clone size: NA
D gene: NA
J gene: TRBJ2-7
V gene: TRBV5-4

CDR3 DNA: TGTGCCAGCTCACCACCTGGCGGGAAGGTTGGGAATGAGCAGTTCTTC
CDR3 protein: CASSPPGGKVGNEQFF
CDR3 length: 16
clone size: NA
D gene: NA
J gene: TRBJ2-1
V gene: TRBV18

CDR3 DNA: TGTGCCAGCAGCCAAGATATGGCTAGCGGGAACGATGAGCAGTTCTTC
CDR3 protein: CASSQDMASGNDEQFF
CDR3 length: 16
clone size: few
D gene: TRBD2
J gene: TRBJ2-1
V gene: TRBV4-2

CDR3 DNA: TGTGCCAGCAGCTTAGTCTTTGGCGGCTACAATGAGCAGTTCTTC
CDR3 protein: CASSLVFGGYNEQFF
CDR3 length: 15
clone size: few
D gene: NA
J gene: TRBJ2-1
V gene: TRBV7-9

CDR3 DNA: TGTGCCAGCAGCTGGGGACTAGCGGGAGCCGCAGAGACGCAGTATTTT
CDR3 protein: CASSWGLAGAAETQYF
CDR3 length: 16
clone size: NA
D gene: NA
J gene: TRBJ2-3
V gene: TRBV21-1

CDR3 DNA: TGTGCCAGCAGCTCCGAAACAGGGGGCCTCTACGAGCAGTACTTC
CDR3 protein: CASSSETGGLYEQYF
CDR3 length: 15
clone size: NA
D gene: TRBD1
J gene: TRBJ2-7
V gene: TRBV11-2

CDR3 DNA: TGTGCCAGCAGTTTAGTCGGGAGGGCCTACAATGAGCAGTTCTTC
CDR3 protein: CASSLVGRAYNEQFF
CDR3 length: 15
clone size: NA
D gene: TRBD2
J gene: TRBJ2-1
V gene: TRBV28

CDR3 DNA: TGTGCCAGCAGGGAATCACAGGGGGTCAGCAATCAGCCCCAGCATTTT
CDR3 protein: CASRESQGVSNQPQHF
CDR3 length: 16
clone size: once
D gene: TRBD1
J gene: TRBJ1-5
V gene: TRBV6-1

CDR3 DNA: TGTGCCAGCAGTTTGGTCGCGGGAGGGAGGTACAATGAGCAGTTCTTC
CDR3 protein: CASSLVAGGRYNEQFF
CDR3 length: 16
clone size: NA
D gene: TRBD2
J gene: TRBJ2-1
V gene: TRBV28

CDR3 DNA: TGCGCCAGCAGGAAAACCCGGGACAGGTCAACGCCCTCACCCCTCCACTTT
CDR3 protein: CASRKTRDRSTPSPLHF
CDR3 length: 17
clone size: NA
D gene: TRBD1
J gene: TRBJ1-6
V gene: TRBV10-1

CDR3 DNA: TGTGCAAGTCGCTCGACAGGGAGTGGCGTGAGGAACACTGAAGCTTTCTTT
CDR3 protein: CASRSTGSGVRNTEAFF
CDR3 length: 17
clone size: NA
D gene: NA
J gene: TRBJ1-1
V gene: TRBV12-2

CDR3 DNA: TGTGCCAGCAGCCCTCGGCGGTCGGCAATTGAGCAGTTCTTC
CDR3 protein: CASSPRRSAIEQFF
CDR3 length: 14
clone size: few
D gene: NA
J gene: TRBJ2-1
V gene: TRBV13

CDR3 DNA: TGTGCCAGCAGCTCAACGAACGGCGAGCAGTACTTC
CDR3 protein: CASSSTNGEQYF
CDR3 length: 12
clone size: NA
D gene: NA
J gene: TRBJ2-7
V gene: TRBV11-3

CDR3 DNA: TGTGCCAGCAGAACGGACAGGGGGCCCTCCTACGAGCAGTACTTC
CDR3 protein: CASRTDRGPSYEQYF
CDR3 length: 15
clone size: NA
D gene: TRBD1
J gene: TRBJ2-7
V gene: TRBV5-6

CDR3 DNA: TGTGCCTGGAGTACGGGACTAGCGGGAGTAGAAGAGACCCAGTACTTC
CDR3 protein: CAWSTGLAGVEETQYF
CDR3 length: 16
clone size: NA
D gene: TRBD2
J gene: TRBJ2-5
V gene: TRBV30

CDR3 DNA: TGTGCCAGTAGTATTCCGGGAACCATGAACACTGAAGCTTTCTTT
CDR3 protein: CASSIPGTMNTEAFF
CDR3 length: 15
clone size: NA
D gene: NA
J gene: TRBJ1-1
V gene: TRBV19

CDR3 DNA: TGTGCCAGCAGCATTGGACTAGCGGGAGGAGGCGAGCAGTACTTC
CDR3 protein: CASSIGLAGGGEQYF
CDR3 length: 15
clone size: NA
D gene: TRBD2
J gene: TRBJ2-7
V gene: TRBV7-6